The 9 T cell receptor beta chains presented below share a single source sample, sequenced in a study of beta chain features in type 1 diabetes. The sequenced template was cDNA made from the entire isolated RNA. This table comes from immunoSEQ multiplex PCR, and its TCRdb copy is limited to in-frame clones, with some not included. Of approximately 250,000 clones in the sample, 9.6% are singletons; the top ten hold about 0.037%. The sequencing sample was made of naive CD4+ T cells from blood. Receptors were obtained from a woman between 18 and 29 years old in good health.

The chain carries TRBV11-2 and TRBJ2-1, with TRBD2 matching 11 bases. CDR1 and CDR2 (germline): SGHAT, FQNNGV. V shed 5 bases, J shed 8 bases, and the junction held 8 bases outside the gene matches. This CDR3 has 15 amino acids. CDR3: CASSRTSGSGHEQFF. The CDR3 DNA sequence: TGTGCCAGCAGCAGAACTAGCGGGAGTGGCCATGAGCAGTTCTTC.

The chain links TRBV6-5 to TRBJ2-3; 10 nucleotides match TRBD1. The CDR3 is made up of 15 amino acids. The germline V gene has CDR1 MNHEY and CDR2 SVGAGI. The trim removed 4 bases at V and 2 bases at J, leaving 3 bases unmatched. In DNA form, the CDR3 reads TGTGCCAGCAGTTCTGGACAGGGGGACACAGATACGCAGTATTTT. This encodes CASSSGQGDTDTQYF.

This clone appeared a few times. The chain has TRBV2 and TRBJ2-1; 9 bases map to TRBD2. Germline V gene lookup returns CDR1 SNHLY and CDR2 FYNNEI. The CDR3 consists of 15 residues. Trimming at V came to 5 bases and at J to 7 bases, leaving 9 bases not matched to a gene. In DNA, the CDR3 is TGTGCCAGCAGTAATCCTAGCGGGACTCTAAATGAGCAGTTCTTC. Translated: CASSNPSGTLNEQFF.

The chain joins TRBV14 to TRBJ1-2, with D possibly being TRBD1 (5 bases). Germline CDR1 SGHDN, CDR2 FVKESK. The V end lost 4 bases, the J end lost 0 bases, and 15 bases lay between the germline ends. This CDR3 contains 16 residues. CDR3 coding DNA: TGTGCCAGCAGCCCAAGGAGGGGCCTGACTAACTATGGCTACACCTTC. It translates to CASSPRRGLTNYGYTF.

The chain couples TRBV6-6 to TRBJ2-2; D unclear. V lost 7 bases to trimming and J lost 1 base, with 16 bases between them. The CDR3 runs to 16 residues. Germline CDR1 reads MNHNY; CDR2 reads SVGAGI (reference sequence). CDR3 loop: CASTVLLPLNTGELFF. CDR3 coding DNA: TGTGCCAGCACGGTCTTGTTACCTCTGAACACCGGGGAGCTGTTTTTT.

CDR3 loop: CASSQAGTGGAKLFF. In DNA, the CDR3 is TGTGCCAGCAGCCAAGCCGGGACAGGGGGCGCGAAACTGTTTTTT. The chain employs TRBV14 and TRBJ1-4; TRBD1 aligns across 12 bases. CDR1 and CDR2 from the germline V gene are SGHDN and FVKESK. The CDR3 consists of 15 residues. V was clipped by 1 base and J by 11 bases; unmatched bases: 5.

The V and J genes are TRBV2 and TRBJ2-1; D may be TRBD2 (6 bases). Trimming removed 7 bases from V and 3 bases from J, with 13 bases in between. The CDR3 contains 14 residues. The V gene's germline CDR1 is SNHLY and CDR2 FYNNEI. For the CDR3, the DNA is TGTGCCAGCAAGTACGGGAGTCACTACAATGAGCAGTTCTTC. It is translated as CASKYGSHYNEQFF.

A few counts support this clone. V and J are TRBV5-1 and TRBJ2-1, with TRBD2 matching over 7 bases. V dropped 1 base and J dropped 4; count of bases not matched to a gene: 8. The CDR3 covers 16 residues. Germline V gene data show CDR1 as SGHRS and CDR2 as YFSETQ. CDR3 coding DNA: TGCGCCAGCAGCTTGAGTAGGGCTAGCGGTTACAATGAGCAGTTCTTC. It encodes CASSLSRASGYNEQFF.

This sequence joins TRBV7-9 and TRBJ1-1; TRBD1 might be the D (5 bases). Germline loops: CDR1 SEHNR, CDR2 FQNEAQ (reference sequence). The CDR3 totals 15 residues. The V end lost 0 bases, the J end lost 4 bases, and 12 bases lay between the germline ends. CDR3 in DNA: TGTGCCAGCAGCTTAGCGGGAGGCAGGGTCACTGAAGCTTTCTTT. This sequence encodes CASSLAGGRVTEAFF.